Each of the 22 T cell receptor beta chains below was sequenced from the same sample in a study of cytomegalovirus exposure and HLA in healthy donors. Amplification used 60 Vbeta primers and 13 Jbeta primers. Profiling relied on immunoSEQ multiplex PCR, and the TCRdb table lists in-frame clones only, not all of them. The data contain around 150,000 clones, around four fifths of them seen just once; the ten biggest clones take up roughly 2%. Material: PBMCs. These receptors came from a woman under 30 in good health and CMV-seronegative.

The chain is built from TRBV2 and TRBJ2-5, with D perhaps matching TRBD1 (5 bases). The CDR3 consists of 13 residues. V lost 2 bases and J lost 7, with 11 bases in between. Germline V gene data show CDR1 as SNHLY and CDR2 as FYNNEI. The CDR3 loop is CASSETGAGTQYF. CDR3 sequence (DNA): TGTGCCAGCAGTGAAACTGGGGCCGGGACCCAGTACTTC.

CDR3: CASSFPPAPEQYF. CDR3 sequence (DNA): TGTGCCAGCAGCTTCCCCCCAGCGCCCGAGCAGTACTTC. This sequence joins TRBV7-3 and TRBJ2-7; D uncertain. Trimming shortened V by 3 bases and J by 6 bases, and 12 bases separated the two germline ends. This CDR3 spans 13 amino acids. Germline CDR1 SGHTA, CDR2 FQGTGA.

V usage is TRBV12-5 and J usage is TRBJ1-1; 8 bases are a match to TRBD1. Germline assignment: CDR1 LGHNT and CDR2 FRNRAP. V trimming: 3 bases; J trimming: 11 bases; junction bases outside the gene matches: 5. The CDR3 is 12 residues long. The CDR3 protein is CASGLGQGRAFF. The DNA of the CDR3 is TGTGCTAGTGGTTTAGGACAGGGACGGGCTTTCTTT.

The chain has TRBV28 and TRBJ1-5; possibly TRBD1 for D (5 bases). Germline-derived CDR1 and CDR2 are MDHEN and SYDVKM. V dropped 7 bases and J dropped 7 bases, with 17 bases sitting between them. This CDR3 comprises 14 residues. CDR3 sequence reads: CASTLGGYRQPQHF. In nucleotides, the CDR3 is TGTGCCAGCACCCTGGGGGGGTATAGGCAGCCCCAGCATTTT.

V is TRBV19 and J is TRBJ2-1; the match to TRBD2 covers 13 bases. The J segment lost 1 base and the V segment lost 6 bases, leaving 3 bases of the junction unmatched. The germline V gene encodes CDR1 LNHDA and CDR2 SQIVND (reference sequence). This CDR3 is built from 16 residues. The CDR3 region is CASRLAGGPSYNEQFF. The CDR3 nucleotides are TGTGCCAGTAGACTAGCGGGAGGGCCTTCCTACAATGAGCAGTTCTTC. Using reference TRBV19 and TRBJ2-1 for the parts outside the CDR3, the full variable domain is DGGITQSPKYLFRKEGQNVTLSCEQNLNHDAMYWYRQDPGQGLRLIYYSQIVNDFQKGDIAEGYSVSREKKESFPLTVTSAQKNPTAFYLCASRLAGGPSYNEQFFGPGTRLTVL.

With respect to this clone: One end of the junction is discordant with germline, which a read error may explain. The gene calls are TRBV4-2 and TRBJ2-7, with 11 positions matching TRBD2. The CDR3 runs 17 residues. The germline V gene has CDR1 LGHNA and CDR2 YNFKEQ. This chain's CDR3 is CTSSQGTSGTSSYEQYF. CDR3 coding DNA: TGTACCAGCAGCCAAGGGACTAGCGGAACCTCCTCCTACGAGCAGTACTTC.

The V call is TRBV7-8, the J call TRBJ1-4; weak D call: TRBD1 (6 bases). Germline V gene data show CDR1 as SGHVS and CDR2 as FQNEAQ. This CDR3 has 17 residues. The V and J ends lost 4 bases and 3 bases respectively, with 18 bases between them. CDR3 region: CASSSYTGRVANEKLFF. CDR3 in DNA: TGTGCCAGCAGCTCCTATACAGGGCGGGTTGCTAATGAAAAACTGTTTTTT. Using reference TRBV7-8 and TRBJ1-4 for the parts outside the CDR3, the full variable domain is GAGVSQSPRYKVAKRGQDVALRCDPISGHVSLFWYQQALGQGPEFLTYFQNEAQLDKSGLPSDRFFAERPEGSVSTLKIQRTQQEDSAVYLCASSSYTGRVANEKLFFGSGTQLSVL.

The sample holds one count of this clone. This chain links TRBV6-5 with TRBJ1-4, with D unresolved. Trimming pared 6 bases from V and 7 bases from J, leaving 15 bases between. From germline, CDR1 is MNHEY and CDR2 SVGAGI. The length of the CDR3 is 14 residues. The CDR3, as DNA: TGTGCCAGCAGCAATGACATTCTGGCTGAAAAACTGTTTTTT. Translation: CASSNDILAEKLFF.

The chain couples TRBV5-1 to TRBJ1-5; the match to TRBD1 covers 9 bases. The CDR3 has 16 residues. Losses at the gene ends were 0 bases for V and 3 bases for J; bases not matched to a gene: 4. Germline-derived CDR1 and CDR2 are SGHRS and YFSETQ. DNA for the CDR3: TGCGCCAGCAGCTTGGGTGGACAGGGGAACAATCAGCCCCAGCATTTT. Translation: CASSLGGQGNNQPQHF.

This clone has just a few counts. The rearrangement uses TRBV6-1 and TRBJ1-1; D may be TRBD1 (5 bases). Germline CDR1 is MNHNS and CDR2 is SASEGT. Trimming stripped 6 bases from V and 2 bases from J, with 7 bases between. This CDR3 is built from 12 residues. CDR3 protein: CASRTVNTEAFF. The CDR3, as DNA: TGTGCCAGCAGGACAGTCAACACTGAAGCTTTCTTT.

V usage is TRBV6-1 and J usage is TRBJ2-1, with D perhaps matching TRBD1 (5 bases). Trimming took off 3 bases at V and 0 bases at J, with 6 bases between the two ends. The germline V gene has CDR1 MNHNS and CDR2 SASEGT. This CDR3 has 14 residues. The CDR3 DNA reads TGTGCCAGCAGTGACAGGGCCTCCTACAATGAGCAGTTCTTC. It yields the protein CASSDRASYNEQFF.

The chain links TRBV6-1 to TRBJ2-3; TRBD2 aligns across 11 bases. There are 17 residues in the CDR3. Germline V gives CDR1 MNHNS, CDR2 SASEGT. V was clipped by 4 bases and J by 0 bases; unmatched bases: 6. Here the CDR3 DNA reads TGTGCCAGCAGTGGACTAGCGGGGAGCAGAAGCACAGATACGCAGTATTTT. Protein product: CASSGLAGSRSTDTQYF.

The chain is built from TRBV5-1 and TRBJ1-1; D remains ambiguous. The CDR3 has 12 residues. The germline gives CDR1 SGHRS, CDR2 YFSETQ. V lost 2 bases, J lost 8 bases, and 10 bases lay in between. The CDR3 reads CASSFNAVEAFF. CDR3 DNA: TGCGCCAGCAGCTTTAATGCGGTAGAAGCTTTCTTT.

The chain employs TRBV5-1 and TRBJ1-2; 11 bases match TRBD1. The germline CDR1 and CDR2 sequences are SGHRS and YFSETQ. The CDR3 is made up of 14 amino acids. The ends lost 3 bases at V and 4 bases at J; junction bases unmatched: 2. The CDR3 reads CASSSGQGAYGYTF. CDR3 sequence (DNA): TGCGCCAGCAGCTCCGGACAGGGGGCCTATGGCTACACCTTC.

The chain joins TRBV18 to TRBJ1-3, with 8 bases fitting TRBD1. Germline CDR1 KGHSH, CDR2 LQKENI. The CDR3 totals 15 residues. V lost 6 bases to trimming and J lost 3 bases; unmatched junction nucleotides: 7. For the CDR3, the DNA is TGTGCCAGCTCGCCTGACAGGGGTCGTGGAAACACCATATATTTT. Translating it yields CASSPDRGRGNTIYF. Based on the CDR3 plus reference TRBV18 and TRBJ1-3, the full variable domain is NAGVMQNPRHLVRRRGQEARLRCSPMKGHSHVYWYRQLPEEGLKFMVYLQKENIIDESGMPKERFSAEFPKEGPSILRIQQVVRGDSAAYFCASSPDRGRGNTIYFGEGSWLTVV.

This chain joins TRBV19 and TRBJ1-5; D not certain. Germline V gives CDR1 LNHDA, CDR2 SQIVND (reference sequence). Trimming shortened V by 5 bases and J by 4 bases, and 6 bases separated the two germline ends. The CDR3 spans 12 residues. The CDR3 region is CASSSPNQPQHF. The DNA for the CDR3 is TGTGCCAGTAGTTCCCCAAATCAGCCCCAGCATTTT.

The chain joins TRBV19 to TRBJ1-1, with no clear D. Trimming stripped 4 bases from V and 14 bases from J, with 17 bases between. The CDR3 totals 12 residues. CDR1 LNHDA and CDR2 SQIVND come from the germline V gene (reference sequence). The CDR3 DNA is TGTGCCAGTAGTACCAAGATGGACGGGGTGTTCTTT. Translation gives CASSTKMDGVFF.

The chain is built from TRBV18 and TRBJ2-5; D unclear. With 3 bases removed from V and 5 bases from J, the gap between germline ends came to 10 bases. There are 13 residues in the CDR3. Germline V gene sequence: CDR1 KGHSH, CDR2 LQKENI. The CDR3 coding sequence is TGTGCCAGCTCACCTCGCGGTACGGAGACCCAGTACTTC. It is translated as CASSPRGTETQYF.

This chain connects TRBV7-8 to TRBJ1-2; D is ambiguous. CDR1 and CDR2 from the germline V gene are SGHVS and FQNEAQ. The CDR3 length is 14 residues. V was cut by 5 bases and J by 5 bases, with 15 bases left in between. CDR3 sequence reads: CASSQAEVGYGYTF. CDR3 nucleotide sequence: TGTGCCAGCAGCCAGGCGGAGGTAGGATATGGCTACACCTTC.

This clone came up once. The chain carries TRBV13 and TRBJ2-7, with D possibly TRBD2 on 6 matching bases. The CDR3 has 15 residues. With 2 bases removed from V and 1 base from J, the gap between germline ends came to 12 bases. Germline V gives CDR1 PRHDT, CDR2 FYEKMQ (reference sequence). CDR3 amino acids: CASSLRRVGSYEQYF. CDR3 nucleotides: TGTGCCAGCAGCTTACGGAGGGTCGGGTCCTACGAGCAGTACTTC. Combining the CDR3 with reference TRBV13 and TRBJ2-7 gives the whole variable domain AAGVIQSPRHLIKEKRETATLKCYPIPRHDTVYWYQQGPGQDPQFLISFYEKMQSDKGSIPDRFSAQQFSDYHSELNMSSLELGDSALYFCASSLRRVGSYEQYFGPGTRLTVT.

The J gene is TRBJ2-5, the V gene TRBV9; a weak D match, TRBD1 (6 bases). With 3 bases removed from V and 0 bases from J, the gap between germline ends came to 15 bases. Germline loops: CDR1 SGDLS, CDR2 YYNGEE. The CDR3 has 16 residues. This chain's CDR3 is CASSDRPGTNQETQYF. The CDR3 DNA reads TGTGCCAGCAGCGACCGTCCCGGGACAAACCAAGAGACCCAGTACTTC.

The rearrangement joins TRBV27 to TRBJ1-6; the D is unclear. The CDR3 length is 12 residues. V lost 5 bases and J 10 bases, leaving 9 bases between the germline ends. Germline values: CDR1 MNHEY, CDR2 SMNVEV (reference sequence). CDR3 DNA sequence: TGTGCCAGCAGTAGAACGGGGTCACCCCTCCACTTT. Amino acids: CASSRTGSPLHF.